This T cell receptor (beta chain) comes out of a study of T cell repertoires in cytomegalovirus infection. General observations from the study: Summed frequency of shared TCR beta families picked out CMV carriers who also had the relevant HLA.

Germline V lookup: CDR1 SEHNR, CDR2 FQNEAQ (reference sequence). The V and J ends lost 4 bases and 10 bases respectively, with 22 bases between them. This CDR3 is built from 16 residues. This clonotype has a count of ten or more. The antigen is unknown. TCRdb independently ran MiXCR on the reads; one entry per CDR3 protein. The sample lists approximately 150,000 distinct CDR3 sequences; roughly 6% were seen once. The clonotype comes from a human donor in good health (CMV status not recorded). Some clones in this sample may be carry-over from other donors' samples. The sequencing sample was made of PBMCs. The rearrangement links TRBV7-9 to TRBJ1-4; the D gene is possibly TRBD1 (6 bases). The CDR3 nucleotides are TGTGCCAGCAGCTACACAGGGTTCCGGGAGGTAGGAAAACTGTTTTTT. It encodes CASSYTGFREVGKLFF.